The 2 T cell receptor beta chains in this list originate from one sample, sequenced in a study of blood T cells in healthy people across ages. Primers used in a second PCR of about 6 to 11 cycles were a sample-barcoded 5' primer and a J-beta primer mix. TCRdb re-derived calls from the 5' RACE reads in MiXCR, one entry per CDR3 protein. The sample has about 1,400,000 distinct CDR3 sequences, roughly 60% seen once. Sequencing was done on a sample of blood. Receptors were obtained from a man in his late teens or twenties in good health.

This clonotype was found a few times. The V call is TRBV4-1, the J call TRBJ2-7; D not resolved. The CDR3 consists of 17 residues. V shed 1 base and J shed 3 bases, with 19 bases lying between them. Germline V gene sequence: CDR1 MGHRA, CDR2 YSYEKL. The CDR3 region is CASSQAAPGGSFYEQYF. The DNA of the CDR3 is TGCGCCAGCAGCCAAGCTGCCCCCGGTGGTTCCTTCTACGAGCAGTACTTC.

The genes are TRBV3-1 and TRBJ2-1, with 7 nucleotides matching TRBD2. Trimming took 0 bases from V and 2 from J; bases not matched to a gene: 7. The CDR3 covers 17 residues. Per germline, CDR1 LGHDT and CDR2 YNNKEL (reference sequence). The CDR3 nucleotides read TGTGCCAGCAGCCAAGATCGCGCGGGAGTGACCTACAATGAGCAGTTCTTC. Its translation is CASSQDRAGVTYNEQFF.